The sequence of this T cell receptor beta chain was determined in a study of blood T cell repertoires in COVID-19. Assay used: immunoSEQ multiplex PCR; TCRdb lists only in-frame clones, some missing. The profile covers some 700,000 clones, with about nine tenths appearing a single time and 0.2% to 0.3% taken by the ten largest. Sequencing input: peripheral blood. The TCR sequence derives from a woman under 30 with acute or convalescent COVID-19.

The CDR3: CASSSRTSGALDTQYF. The CDR3 DNA reads TGTGCCAGCAGTTCCCGGACTAGCGGGGCCTTAGATACGCAGTATTTT. The chain recombines TRBV6-2 or TRBV6-3 with TRBJ2-3; TRBD2 matches 12 bases. Germline V lookup: CDR1 MNHEY, CDR2 SVGEGT. The CDR3 is 16 amino acids. Losses at the gene ends were 4 bases for V and 5 bases for J; bases not matched to a gene: 7.